One and the same sample provided the 23 T cell receptor beta chains below, sequenced in a study of CXCR3-negative and CXCR3-positive naive CD8 T cells. The libraries of TRB cDNA were prepared using 5' RACE with UMI labels. Using the 5' RACE reads, TCRdb records one entry per CDR3 protein without DNA. This listing includes about 130,000 distinct CDR3 sequences. The material sequenced was naive CXCR3- CD8+ T cells from blood. Subset in this sample: CD45RO-CCR7+CD27+CD95- naive CD8+ T cells lacking CXCR3 (TNR3-). The source is a human donor in good health. Some clones in this sample may be carry-over from other donors' samples.

V is TRBV20-1 and J is TRBJ1-5; checking the TCRdb D call of TRBD1 is not possible without DNA. There are 18 residues in the CDR3. Germline assignment: CDR1 DFQATT and CDR2 SNEGSKA (reference sequence). CDR3 region: CSAPTSDTRLYSNQPQHF.

The chain uses TRBV29-1 and TRBJ2-1; the D gene TCRdb calls, TRBD1, cannot be checked with no DNA. This CDR3 comprises 14 residues. Per the germline V gene, CDR1 is SQVTM and CDR2 is ANQGSEA. The CDR3 spells CSAEGGGGYNEQFF.

The chain uses TRBV28 and TRBJ2-5; TCRdb outputs TRBD1, but without DNA this stays unchecked. CDR3 length equals 17 residues. CDR1 is MDHEN and CDR2 is SYDVKM in the germline V gene. The CDR3: CASRSIRPGQGKETQYF.

The chain couples TRBV6-1 to TRBJ1-1; as DNA is missing, the TRBD1 call by TCRdb cannot be tested. This CDR3 spans 16 amino acids. The germline V gene has CDR1 MNHNS and CDR2 SASEGT. The CDR3 sequence is CASSDRDTRVRTEAFF.

This chain uses TRBV5-5 with TRBJ2-2; TCRdb selects TRBD1, and the lack of DNA leaves this call unchecked. The CDR3 contains 15 residues. Germline V gives CDR1 SGHKS, CDR2 YYEKEE (reference sequence). This chain's CDR3 is CASTGEILRTGELFF.

The chain joins TRBV13 to TRBJ2-7; TCRdb reports TRBD1, a call that lacks DNA to check it against. The CDR3 has 12 amino acids. Germline V gives CDR1 PRHDT, CDR2 FYEKMQ (reference sequence). CDR3 sequence: CASSRGADEQYF.

The chain couples TRBV12-3 or TRBV12-4 to TRBJ2-1; TCRdb's D call, TRBD2, is unchecked because there is no DNA. The CDR3 is 15 residues long. This CDR3 reads CASSPGTSIYNEQFF.

The rearrangement links TRBV5-1 to TRBJ2-5. This CDR3 region has 14 residues. The germline CDR1 and CDR2 sequences are SGHRS and YFSETQ. CDR3 sequence reads: CASSEYRDQETQYF.

This chain links TRBV12-3 or TRBV12-4 with TRBJ2-2; the D call of TRBD1 rests on TCRdb alone, since no DNA is present to check it. CDR3 size: 13 residues. CDR3 region: CASTGRWTGELFF.

The V call is TRBV11-2, the J call TRBJ2-3; absent DNA, TCRdb's TRBD1 call cannot be checked. The CDR3 totals 16 residues. Germline V lookup: CDR1 SGHAT, CDR2 FQNNGV. This CDR3 reads CASSYRGRESKDTQYF.

The chain combines TRBV10-3 with TRBJ2-5; TCRdb selects TRBD1, and the lack of DNA leaves this call unchecked. CDR3 length: 16 amino acids. Germline CDR1 is ENHRY and CDR2 is SYGVKD. The CDR3 sequence is CAISDRGRREPETQYF.

This chain joins TRBV6-5 and TRBJ2-2; the D call from TCRdb, TRBD1, cannot be confirmed without DNA. The CDR3 extends over 15 amino acids. CDR1 is MNHEY, CDR2 SVGAGI, per germline. The CDR3 sequence is CASSEWDRVTGELFF.

The CDR3 is CASTEGPGQGLVGDNEQFF. V and J are TRBV28 and TRBJ2-1; TCRdb names TRBD1, which stays unverified in the absence of DNA. This CDR3 region has 19 residues. Germline values: CDR1 MDHEN, CDR2 SYDVKM. The whole variable domain, filled in from reference TRBV28 and TRBJ2-1, reads DVKVTQSSRYLVKRTGEKVFLECVQDMDHENMFWYRQDPGLGLRLIYFSYDVKMKEKGDIPEGYSVSREKKERFSLILESASTNQTSMYLCASTEGPGQGLVGDNEQFFGPGTRLTVL.

CDR3 in amino acids: CASSPNKAPYFNEQFF. The V and J genes are TRBV7-3 and TRBJ2-1; TCRdb's D gene call, TRBD1, goes unchecked for lack of DNA. CDR3 size: 16 residues. The germline gives CDR1 SGHTA, CDR2 FQGTGA.

The V and J genes are TRBV4-1 and TRBJ2-7; TCRdb's D call, TRBD1, is unchecked because there is no DNA. The CDR3 spans 16 residues. Per the germline V gene, CDR1 is MGHRA and CDR2 is YSYEKL. CDR3 loop: CASSQTWQGLTYEQYF.

J is TRBJ2-1 and V is TRBV10-3. The CDR3 loop spans 12 amino acids. Germline values: CDR1 ENHRY, CDR2 SYGVKD. The CDR3 loop is CAISPDPNEQFF.

The V and J genes are TRBV12-3 or TRBV12-4 and TRBJ2-7; checking the TCRdb D call of TRBD1 is not possible without DNA. This CDR3 is built from 13 residues. This chain's CDR3 is CASSFGQIYEQYF.

The chain joins TRBV27 to TRBJ2-1; TCRdb gives TRBD2 as the D gene, but with no DNA this cannot be confirmed. The CDR3 has 15 residues. CDR1 MNHEY and CDR2 SMNVEV come from the germline V gene (reference sequence). CDR3 loop: CASSPFRTSGNEQFF.

CDR3 in amino acids: CASSQDVDLLSNIQYF. The chain employs TRBV4-1 and TRBJ2-4. Germline CDR1 is MGHRA and CDR2 is YSYEKL. There are 16 residues in the CDR3.

The J gene is TRBJ2-7, the V gene TRBV28; TCRdb picks TRBD1, but there is no DNA to check that call. Germline CDR1 is MDHEN and CDR2 is SYDVKM. The CDR3 runs to 16 residues. CDR3 protein: CASSLWGTGACYEQYF.

This chain joins TRBV29-1 and TRBJ2-7; without DNA, the TCRdb call of TRBD1 cannot be checked. Germline V CDR1 and CDR2: SQVTM, ANQGSEA. The CDR3 sequence is 13 residues long. The CDR3 here is CSVERDRPYEQYF.

This rearrangement joins TRBV29-1 to TRBJ2-7; TCRdb returns TRBD1, unconfirmable since there is no DNA. The germline V gene has CDR1 SQVTM and CDR2 ANQGSEA. CDR3 length: 14 residues. Here the CDR3 reads CSVTPGQGLGEQYF.

The J gene is TRBJ1-2, the V gene TRBV7-9; TCRdb's assignment of TRBD1 cannot be checked, as there is no DNA. This CDR3 contains 15 residues. Germline CDR1 and CDR2: SEHNR and FQNEAQ (reference sequence). The CDR3 here is CASSLAYQDSHGYTF.